One sample yielded the 21 T cell receptor beta chains listed below, sequenced in a study of cytomegalovirus exposure and HLA in healthy donors. The PCR had 60 Vbeta and 13 Jbeta primers. Generated by immunoSEQ multiplex PCR, the TCRdb table keeps only in-frame clones and is missing some. Of hundreds of thousands of clones in the sample, 82% were seen once. The sequencing sample was made of PBMCs. The receptors stem from a man aged 35 to 55 in good health and CMV-seropositive.

The chain recombines TRBV27 with TRBJ2-2, with 10 bases that match TRBD2. Trimming at V came to 6 bases and at J to 1 base, leaving 2 bases not matched to a gene. The CDR3 consists of 15 residues. Germline CDR1 reads MNHEY; CDR2 reads SMNVEV (reference sequence). CDR3 in amino acids: CASRTSGVNTGELFF. CDR3 nucleotide sequence: TGTGCCAGCAGAACTAGCGGGGTGAACACCGGGGAGCTGTTTTTT.

The genes are TRBV27 and TRBJ1-6; D possibly corresponds to TRBD1 (6 bases). Germline-derived CDR1 and CDR2 are MNHEY and SMNVEV (reference sequence). This CDR3 region has 14 residues. Trimming pared 2 bases from V and 5 bases from J, leaving 7 bases between. The CDR3 protein is CASSLQGHNSPLHF. CDR3 sequence (DNA): TGTGCCAGCAGTTTACAGGGGCATAATTCACCCCTCCACTTT.

J is TRBJ2-5 and V is TRBV11-3, with 8 bases matching TRBD2. Losses at the gene ends were 0 bases for V and 4 bases for J; bases not matched to a gene: 7. Per the germline V gene, CDR1 is SGHNT and CDR2 is YENEEA. The CDR3 has 16 amino acids. The CDR3 DNA is TGTGCCAGCAGCTTAGAGTATGCGGGAGGATTAGAGACCCAGTACTTC. This codes for CASSLEYAGGLETQYF.

This chain connects TRBV11-3 to TRBJ1-2; D ambiguous. Trimming pared 4 bases from V and 8 bases from J, leaving 11 bases between. The length of the CDR3 is 12 residues. In germline, CDR1 is SGHNT, CDR2 YENEEA. CDR3 in amino acids: CASSSSESGYTF. In nucleotides, the CDR3 is TGTGCCAGCAGCTCCTCGGAGAGCGGCTACACCTTC.

The rearrangement uses TRBV6-6 and TRBJ2-7; D possibly corresponds to TRBD2 (6 bases). This CDR3 contains 11 residues. Germline V gene data show CDR1 as MNHNY and CDR2 as SVGAGI (reference sequence). Trimming shortened V by 7 bases and J by 7 bases, and 11 bases separated the two germline ends. The CDR3, as DNA: TGTGCCAGCACGGCGGGATGGGAGCAGTACTTC. Amino acid sequence: CASTAGWEQYF.

The chain is built from TRBV9 and TRBJ1-1, with D unresolved. Trimming stripped 6 bases from V and 4 bases from J, with 13 bases between. CDR1 is SGDLS, CDR2 YYNGEE, per germline. The CDR3 consists of 13 residues. Here the CDR3 DNA reads TGTGCCAGCACCGAAGTGTCGGGCACTGAAGCTTTCTTT. It yields the protein CASTEVSGTEAFF. Variable domain in full (rest from reference TRBV9 and TRBJ1-1): DSGVTQTPKHLITATGQRVTLRCSPRSGDLSVYWYQQSLDQGLQFLIQYYNGEERAKGNILERFSAQQFPDLHSELNLSSLELGDSALYFCASTEVSGTEAFFGQGTRLTVV.

The V gene is TRBV18, the J gene TRBJ2-7; 7 bases agree with TRBD1. The length of the CDR3 is 15 residues. Germline trimming cut 4 bases from V and 5 bases from J; bases unmatched to any gene: 11. CDR1 is KGHSH, CDR2 LQKENI, per germline. CDR3 nucleotide sequence: TGTGCCAGCTCACGGCCCGGGACAGTAACTCACGAGCAGTACTTC. Amino acids: CASSRPGTVTHEQYF.

The CDR3 nucleotides are TGTGCCAGCAGCCAAGAGAGACAGGGGGCACGTACCGGGGAGCTGTTTTTT. As protein: CASSQERQGARTGELFF. The chain links TRBV14 to TRBJ2-2, with 10 bases lining up with TRBD1. The CDR3 runs 17 residues. J lost 5 bases, V lost 0 bases, and 6 bases had no gene match. Looked up from germline, CDR1 is SGHDN and CDR2 is FVKESK.

The V gene is TRBV28, the J gene TRBJ1-2, with D maybe TRBD1 (5 bases). V lost 6 bases, J lost 6 bases, and 11 bases lay in between. The CDR3 has 12 residues. Germline CDR1 and CDR2: MDHEN and SYDVKM. The CDR3 loop reads CASRTENHGYTF. The CDR3 DNA reads TGTGCCAGCAGGACAGAGAATCATGGCTACACCTTC.

The rearrangement joins TRBV2 to TRBJ1-5; 7 nucleotides align to TRBD1. The CDR3 extends over 15 amino acids. CDR1 is SNHLY, CDR2 FYNNEI, per germline. V shed 6 bases and J 3 bases; nucleotides not matched to a gene: 8. CDR3 in amino acids: CASSQGDYVNQPQHF. In nucleotides, the CDR3 is TGTGCCAGCAGCCAGGGGGATTATGTCAATCAGCCCCAGCATTTT.

This chain joins TRBV11-1 and TRBJ2-5; D may be TRBD2 (6 bases). This CDR3 has 14 amino acids. V was pared by 1 base and J by 5 bases, with 11 bases between. Germline V gene lookup returns CDR1 SGHAT and CDR2 FQDESV (reference sequence). This CDR3 is CASSLGAGRETQYF. CDR3 nucleotide sequence: TGTGCCAGCAGCTTAGGGGCAGGGAGGGAGACCCAGTACTTC.

The chain uses TRBV4-1 and TRBJ2-7; the D gene is possibly TRBD1 (6 bases). The V and J ends lost 3 bases and 1 base respectively, with 13 bases between them. Germline values: CDR1 MGHRA, CDR2 YSYEKL. CDR3 length equals 15 residues. The DNA for the CDR3 is TGCGCCAGCAGCCAGGGGATCGGGACATCCTACGAGCAGTACTTC. Translating gives CASSQGIGTSYEQYF.

The chain is built from TRBV11-2 and TRBJ1-1; no definite D call. The length of the CDR3 is 12 residues. Germline V gene data show CDR1 as SGHAT and CDR2 as FQNNGV. V lost 0 bases and J lost 12, with 11 bases in between. The DNA of the CDR3 is TGTGCCAGCAGCTTAGATGGCTGGGCGCCTTTCTTT. This encodes CASSLDGWAPFF.

V usage is TRBV18 and J usage is TRBJ1-5, with 8 bases identical to TRBD1. Trimming took 3 bases from V and 2 from J; bases not matched to a gene: 6. The CDR3 contains 16 residues. Germline CDR1 reads KGHSH; CDR2 reads LQKENI. CDR3 sequence (DNA): TGTGCCAGCTCACCGGGACAGGTTCAGGGCAATCAGCCCCAGCATTTT. Its protein is CASSPGQVQGNQPQHF.

The gene calls are TRBV27 and TRBJ1-5, with TRBD1 as a possible D gene (6 bases). Looked up from germline, CDR1 is MNHEY and CDR2 is SMNVEV (reference sequence). This CDR3 is built from 14 residues. V gave up 5 bases and J gave up 6 bases, with 14 bases separating them. CDR3 DNA sequence: TGTGCCAGCAGTCTACGGGGGGCCGGTCAGCCCCAGCATTTT. Translating gives CASSLRGAGQPQHF.

J is TRBJ2-7 and V is TRBV15; a possible D gene is TRBD1 (5 bases). V lost 4 bases, J lost 2 bases, and 15 bases lay in between. Germline assignment: CDR1 LNHNV and CDR2 YYDKDF (reference sequence). CDR3 length: 15 amino acids. This CDR3 reads CATSMWQGGAYEQYF. The CDR3 DNA follows: TGTGCCACCAGCATGTGGCAGGGTGGCGCCTACGAGCAGTACTTC.

The count of this clone is one. The chain joins TRBV6-5 to TRBJ1-5; maybe TRBD1 (5 bases). CDR1 and CDR2 (germline): MNHEY, SVGAGI. V lost 6 bases to trimming and J lost 0 bases, with 9 bases between them. This CDR3 region has 14 residues. The DNA for the CDR3 is TGTGCCAGCAGCTCAGGGTTTAGCAATCAGCCCCAGCATTTT. It encodes CASSSGFSNQPQHF.

The chain combines TRBV6-5 with TRBJ2-3; 9 bases map to TRBD1. Germline V gives CDR1 MNHEY, CDR2 SVGAGI. The V segment lost 6 bases and the J segment 1 base; nucleotides outside the gene matches: 5. The CDR3 has 15 residues. The CDR3 DNA reads TGTGCCAGCAGGGGGACAGGGAGGGGCACAGATACGCAGTATTTT. Translation: CASRGTGRGTDTQYF.

The chain has TRBV5-4 and TRBJ2-3; 15 nucleotides match TRBD2. The germline V gene encodes CDR1 SGHNT and CDR2 YYREEE (reference sequence). The CDR3 runs 19 residues. The trim removed 4 bases at V and 0 bases at J, leaving 9 bases unmatched. The CDR3 DNA reads as TGTGCCAGCAGCAGGACTAGCGGGAGGGCCCTTGGCAGCACAGATACGCAGTATTTT. This translates into CASSRTSGRALGSTDTQYF.

The chain joins TRBV6-1 to TRBJ1-2; D call uncertain. The CDR3 length is 12 residues. Germline CDR1 is MNHNS and CDR2 is SASEGT. Trimming left V 1 base short and J 8 bases short, with 8 bases between. This CDR3 is CASSEELKGYTF. In nucleotides, the CDR3 is TGTGCCAGCAGTGAAGAATTAAAAGGCTACACCTTC.

The rearrangement links TRBV5-1 to TRBJ2-5, with D possibly matching TRBD2 (5 bases). The CDR3 contains 15 residues. The germline V gene has CDR1 SGHRS and CDR2 YFSETQ. V gave up 2 bases and J gave up 1 base, with 12 bases separating them. CDR3 nucleotides: TGCGCCAGCAGCTTTTTGGTGGGAGTCCAAGAGACCCAGTACTTC. Amino acid sequence: CASSFLVGVQETQYF.